This T cell receptor (beta chain) was captured by sequencing in a study of blood T cell repertoires in COVID-19 (TCRdb year 2020). About the study as a whole: Samples covering the acute and convalescent phases of COVID-19 were provided by collaborators in the United States, Italy and Spain. The material from the prospective study consisted of cDNA or gDNA derived from T cells, B-cell-depleted T cells, or PBMCs. The dataset comprised deeply sampled blood TCRbeta repertoires from subjects exposed to, actively infected with, or recovered from COVID-19. The repertoires were made available in a free public database intended to serve as a resource for research on the immune response to SARS-CoV-2. The samples were drawn from two sources: the first 160 participants of the ongoing ImmuneRACE study, and approximately 1,300 subjects contributed by 6 global collaborators. Sample metadata almost always included a de-identified subject ID, COVID-19 status, age in years and sex. Where available, HLA class I and class II types were obtained from metadata supplied by the sample provider rather than from assay-based typing.

What the research found in general, with its limitations: The quantity of clinical and demographic metadata differed by source and by participant and was supplied without curation.

Based on the germline V gene, the CDR1 and CDR2 sequences are MNHEY and SVGEGT. The CDR3 sequence holds 13 residues, the cysteine and phenylalanine included. Only the CDR3 portion is preserved as DNA: 39 bases, with reading frame beginning at the first base. V and J are truncated by 2 bases and 0 bases respectively, leaving an intervening sequence of 4 bases. Whole blood was collected in K2EDTA tubes by collaborating institutions according to the institutions' own protocols. For TCRbeta analysis, collaborator samples were shipped as frozen whole blood, as isolated PBMCs, or as DNA extracted from either sample type. Concerning this clone itself: Its antigen has not been determined. No much larger clonotype is one base removed from it; base qualities were not supplied.

The immunoSEQ Assay, a bias-controlled multiplex PCR, was used to amplify TCRbeta CDR3 regions from genomic DNA. Per the original workflow: Within the assay, amplification of reference gene primers was used to estimate how many nucleated cells each sample contained. To quantify the absolute abundance of each unique TCRbeta CDR3 rearrangement, sequence reads were collapsed and filtered. For each sample, productive Simpson clonality was calculated as the square root of Simpson's diversity index over productive rearrangements. This immuneACCESS table, as held by TCRdb, lists in-frame sequences with V and J called but not all clones. Of the missing ones, under half trace to an unresolved V gene in checked studies; the others have no known cause. D and trimming come from the DNA, and the V and J calls and clone size come from that table. The table for this sample lists over 50,000 clones; approximately 73% of them were counted only once. The ten largest clones add up to approximately 6.8% of the sample.

The sequence derives from a woman in her fifties or sixties with active or convalescent COVID-19. The sample consisted of peripheral blood. The sequence links TRBV6-2 or TRBV6-3 to TRBJ1-2; the D gene cannot be resolved reliably. DNA sequence: TGTGCCAGCAGTTACCAGGCTAACTATGGCTACACCTTC. Protein translation: CASSYQANYGYTF.